The 8 T cell receptor beta chains listed next were all sequenced from one sample in a study of blood T cell repertoires in COVID-19. Profiled with immunoSEQ multiplex PCR; TCRdb holds only in-frame clones, not every one. Here the sample spans more than 45,000 clones, 86% being singletons. The sample taken for sequencing was peripheral blood. The source is an older man with acute or convalescent COVID-19.

This clone has just one count. J is TRBJ2-1 and V is TRBV7-6; 8 bases match TRBD2. V was pared by 5 bases and J by 5 bases, with 11 bases of the junction left unmatched. This CDR3 comprises 16 residues. CDR1 is SGHVS, CDR2 FNYEAQ, per germline. The CDR3 loop reads CASSQLAEGGNNEQFF. The CDR3 coding sequence is TGTGCCAGCAGCCAACTAGCGGAGGGGGGGAACAATGAGCAGTTCTTC.

The table lists this clone with a count of one. In DNA form, the CDR3 reads TGTGCCAGTAGTATCCTCAACACTGAAGCTTTCTTT. Translation: CASSILNTEAFF. This chain links TRBV19 with TRBJ1-1; D gene uncertain. V lost 3 bases and J lost 2, with 4 bases in between. The CDR3 is 12 amino acids. From germline, CDR1 is LNHDA and CDR2 SQIVND (reference sequence).

Only a few counts were recorded for this clone. The chain employs TRBV7-6 and TRBJ2-7; D unresolved. The germline V gene has CDR1 SGHVS and CDR2 FNYEAQ. The germline V and J ends were trimmed by 4 bases and 2 bases, with 15 bases remaining between them. The CDR3 covers 15 residues. In nucleotides, the CDR3 is TGTGCCAGCAGCTACACCCCAACACCAACCTACGAGCAGTACTTC. The encoded protein is CASSYTPTPTYEQYF.

The chain couples TRBV6-5 to TRBJ1-3; the D gene is possibly TRBD1 (5 bases). CDR3 length: 14 residues. V lost 6 bases, J lost 0 bases, and 9 bases lay in between. CDR1 MNHEY and CDR2 SVGAGI come from the germline V gene. CDR3 sequence (DNA): TGTGCCAGCAGCTCAGGGAACTCTGGAAACACCATATATTTT. Its translation: CASSSGNSGNTIYF.

V gene TRBV3-1 (or the pseudogene TRBV3-2) combines with J gene TRBJ2-1; 9 bases fit TRBD2. The CDR3 is made up of 16 amino acids. Per the germline V gene, CDR1 is LGHDT and CDR2 is YNNKEL (reference sequence). Germline trimming cut 6 bases from V and 0 bases from J; bases unmatched to any gene: 6. CDR3 in amino acids: CASRSAGGSSYNEQFF. The CDR3 bases are TGTGCCAGCAGATCAGCGGGGGGAAGCTCCTACAATGAGCAGTTCTTC.

In regard to this clone: An end of the junction does not agree with germline; a read error may underlie this. The rearrangement joins TRBV7-7 to TRBJ2-3; D is possibly TRBD2 (6 bases). CDR3 length: 15 residues. Germline CDR1 SSHAT, CDR2 FNYEAQ (reference sequence). Written as DNA, the CDR3 is TGTGCTAGCAGCTTAGGTAATCTAGCGCCAGATACGCAGTATTTT. It translates to CASSLGNLAPDTQYF.

This clone was detected only a few times. V and J are TRBV5-4 and TRBJ2-7; TRBD2 matches at 14 bases. The CDR3 totals 16 residues. Germline CDR1 reads SGHNT; CDR2 reads YYREEE (reference sequence). J was trimmed by 6 bases and V by 2 bases; bases with no gene match: 7. CDR3 loop: CASSFKTGLAGGEQYF. The CDR3 DNA follows: TGTGCCAGCAGCTTTAAAACCGGACTAGCGGGGGGCGAGCAGTACTTC.

The V gene is TRBV2, the J gene TRBJ2-7; D gene ambiguous. V lost 6 bases and J lost 2, with 5 bases in between. The CDR3 contains 11 residues. CDR1 is SNHLY and CDR2 is FYNNEI in the germline V gene. This CDR3 reads CASSPTYEQYF. The CDR3 DNA sequence: TGTGCCAGCAGCCCCACCTACGAGCAGTACTTC.